Reported below is one T cell receptor (beta chain). Its antigen is as yet unknown. Here immunoSEQ multiplex PCR was the method, and the copy in TCRdb shows in-frame clones only, minus some. The sample lists 45,000 to 60,000 clones, around 80% occurring once. These data belong to a study of PD-1 blockade in mismatch repair-deficient tumors. On the study more broadly: Patients had about a dozen mismatch repair-deficient cancer types and were previously treated and progressing.

Study-wide results and limits: Rapid post-treatment expansion, then contraction, generally preceding radiologic response, marked tumor-resident clones.

The V gene end was trimmed by 2 bases and the J gene end by 4 bases; junction bases not matched to a gene: 1. CDR1 is SGHNT and CDR2 is YYREEE in the germline V gene (reference sequence). This CDR3 spans 14 amino acids. Mismatch repair deficiency was confirmed in all patients, by PCR or immunohistochemistry. A few pembrolizumab responders had their TCRs sequenced. The material sequenced was peripheral blood, taken 4 weeks after starting pembrolizumab. The source of this sequence is an adult with mismatch repair-deficient cancer. V usage is TRBV5-4 and J usage is TRBJ2-7; 12 bases are shared with TRBD2. CDR3 DNA sequence: TGTGCCAGCAGCTTCGGGACTAGCGGGTACGAGCAGTACTTC. Translating it yields CASSFGTSGYEQYF.